Below, 10 T cell receptor beta chains from the same sample are listed, as sequenced in a study of post-analysis software for immune sequencing data. Sequencing libraries made from TCR beta cDNA carried unique molecular identifiers. TCRdb redid the calling of the PCR reads with MiXCR, one entry per CDR3 protein. Seen here are 650,000 to 850,000 distinct CDR3 sequences, approximately 50% observed once, and the top ten hold about 4.8%. Findings of the study overall: Comparison of patients with controls showed a handful of TRBV segments more frequent in patients, TRBV5-6, TRBV5-1 and TRBV20-1 among them.

No antigen is known for these receptors. Sequenced material: blood. The receptors were sampled from a girl aged 5-17 years with multiple sclerosis.

This clonotype occurred a few times. The V call is TRBV12-5, the J call TRBJ2-1, with 10 bases identical to TRBD2. The germline gives CDR1 LGHNT, CDR2 FRNRAP. The CDR3 extends over 18 amino acids. The V segment lost 2 bases and the J segment 4 bases; nucleotides outside the gene matches: 11. Here the CDR3 reads CASGLPRTTSGPYNEQFF. The CDR3 nucleotides read TGTGCTAGTGGTTTGCCCCGGACGACTAGCGGGCCGTACAATGAGCAGTTCTTC.

This clonotype was seen a handful of times. The CDR3 nucleotides read TGCGCCAGCAGCTTGCACCCGGACTACGAGCAGTACTTC. Its translation is CASSLHPDYEQYF. The genes are TRBV5-1 and TRBJ2-7; the D is unclear. The CDR3 spans 13 residues. Germline-derived CDR1 and CDR2 are SGHRS and YFSETQ. V was shortened by 1 base and J by 3 bases, with 8 bases between the two germline ends.

The V gene is TRBV4-1, the J gene TRBJ2-2; 10 nucleotides match TRBD2. The CDR3 runs to 16 residues. V was clipped by 4 bases and J by 5 bases; unmatched bases: 7. CDR1 is MGHRA and CDR2 is YSYEKL in the germline V gene. CDR3 region: CASSPTSGARTGELFF. CDR3 DNA sequence: TGCGCCAGCAGCCCAACTAGCGGGGCTCGTACCGGGGAGCTGTTTTTT.

The table lists this clonotype with a few counts. This chain connects TRBV20-1 to TRBJ2-1, with D unresolved. This CDR3 comprises 15 residues. Looked up from germline, CDR1 is DFQATT and CDR2 is SNEGSKA (reference sequence). V dropped 1 base and J dropped 2 bases, with 12 bases sitting between them. CDR3: CSARGLVAPYNEQFF. The CDR3, as DNA: TGCAGTGCTAGAGGCCTAGTGGCCCCCTACAATGAGCAGTTCTTC.

Only one count was recorded for this clonotype. The gene calls are TRBV5-1 and TRBJ2-5; D remains unclear. Germline lookup yields CDR1 SGHRS and CDR2 YFSETQ. The V gene lost 5 bases and the J gene lost 2 bases, with 13 bases spanning the gap. The CDR3 covers 14 residues. Here the CDR3 reads CASRARVPQETQYF. The CDR3 DNA follows: TGCGCCAGCAGGGCACGGGTTCCTCAAGAGACCCAGTACTTC.

CDR3 sequence: CASSAGSGNQPQHF. In DNA, the CDR3 is TGTGCCAGCAGCGCCGGCTCGGGCAATCAGCCCCAGCATTTT. This sequence joins TRBV25-1 and TRBJ1-5; no definite D call. Germline assignment: CDR1 MGHDK and CDR2 SYGVNS. The CDR3 sequence is 14 residues long. Trimming took 6 bases from V and 2 from J, leaving 11 bases between them.

In this sample, this clonotype turned up a few times. The chain is built from TRBV27 and TRBJ1-2; TRBD1 matches at 7 bases. Germline V CDR1 and CDR2: MNHEY, SMNVEV (reference sequence). Losses at the gene ends were 4 bases for V and 4 bases for J; bases not matched to a gene: 12. The CDR3 is 16 residues long. The CDR3 here is CASSSPLRGRSYGYTF. CDR3 DNA sequence: TGTGCCAGCAGTTCCCCCTTAAGGGGGCGCAGCTATGGCTACACCTTC.

Turning to this clonotype: A junction boundary mismatches the germline segment, possibly from a read error. The J gene is TRBJ2-1, the V gene TRBV6-1; D perhaps matches TRBD2 (5 bases). Germline V gene lookup returns CDR1 MNHNS and CDR2 SASEGT. This CDR3 spans 14 amino acids. The CDR3 reads CVSSPGIRIDEQFF. Written as DNA, the CDR3 is TGTGTCAGCAGTCCCGGGATTAGGATCGATGAGCAGTTCTTC.

This clonotype was seen more than once but under ten times. V gene TRBV29-1 combines with J gene TRBJ2-5; 12 nucleotides match TRBD2. The CDR3 extends over 14 amino acids. V trimming: 4 bases; J trimming: 7 bases; junction bases outside the gene matches: 7. Looked up from germline, CDR1 is SQVTM and CDR2 is ANQGSEA. CDR3 nucleotide sequence: TGCAGCGTTGGGACTAGCGGGAACCTCGGGACCCAGTACTTC. Its translation is CSVGTSGNLGTQYF.

The rearrangement links TRBV20-1 to TRBJ1-2; D uncertain. Deletions cut 5 bases from V and 2 bases from J, with 12 bases between. The CDR3 has 13 amino acids. Germline V lookup: CDR1 DFQATT, CDR2 SNEGSKA (reference sequence). The CDR3 nucleotides are TGCAGTGCTCCTCTCCCAGCCAACTATGGCTACACCTTC. Translation: CSAPLPANYGYTF.